This TCR beta chain emerged from a study of spatial heterogeneity in lung cancer. Findings of the study overall: Tumor mutation counts were tracked by expanded intratumoral alpha and beta TCR counts.

In TCRdb, the 5' RACE reads were re-called with MiXCR into one record per CDR3 protein. The sample has approximately 3,000 distinct CDR3 sequences, 3.5% to 5.5% seen once. In its sample, this clonotype is large. The antigen is undetermined. Between the trimmed V and J ends, which lost 1 base and 4 bases, there was a span of 16 bases. From germline, CDR1 is SGHVS and CDR2 FNYEAQ. The CDR3 is made up of 16 amino acids. Time point: sample taken at primary tumor resection. The starting material was lung tumor tissue, obtained at surgery. The TCR originated in a female donor with early-stage non-small cell lung cancer. This rearrangement joins TRBV7-6 to TRBJ1-1, with a weak D call TRBD1 (5 bases). CDR3 sequence reads: CASSLGTWGSGTEAFF. The CDR3 DNA follows: TGTGCCAGCAGCTTAGGGACATGGGGCTCAGGCACTGAAGCTTTCTTT.